This T cell receptor beta chain was profiled in a study of shared clonotypes between healthy human individuals. The V and J ends lost 1 base and 5 bases respectively, with 12 bases between them. The CDR3 has 15 amino acids. In germline, CDR1 is SGHNT, CDR2 YENEEA. Repertoires were generated with immunoSEQ multiplex PCR, while TCRdb's copy carries only in-frame clones and drops some. The sample shows approximately 240,000 clones, 50% to 75% of them seen only once. This clonotype was obtained from a man aged 25 to 45 in good health. Sequences were obtained from memory CD4+ T cells sorted from blood. The subset: CD45RA-negative fraction. The chain employs TRBV11-3 and TRBJ2-1; possibly TRBD2 for D (5 bases). CDR3 sequence: CASSLGGSNDNEQFF. CDR3 coding DNA: TGTGCCAGCAGCTTAGGTGGGAGCAATGACAATGAGCAGTTCTTC. The whole variable domain, remainder taken from reference TRBV11-3 and TRBJ2-1, is EAGVVQSPRYKIIEKKQPVAFWCNPISGHNTLYWYLQNLGQGPELLIRYENEEAVDDSQLPKDRFSAERLKGVDSTLKIQPAELGDSAVYLCASSLGGSNDNEQFFGPGTRLTVL.